This T cell receptor beta chain was profiled in a study of shared clonotypes between healthy human individuals. For each subset, genomic DNA was distributed in equal portions over several immunoSEQ plates. Assay: immunoSEQ multiplex PCR; the TCRdb copy retains only in-frame clones and omits some. This table holds 2.5 million or so clones, more than 90% found once. The sample was naive CD4+ T cells sorted from blood. Subset: CD45RA+ positively selected. The source is a man aged 18 to 35 in good health.

The CDR3 coding sequence is TGTGCCAGCAGTCCCAGCGGGGTATCCTACGAGCAGTACTTC. It encodes CASSPSGVSYEQYF. The chain carries TRBV6-6 and TRBJ2-7; 7 bases align to TRBD2. The CDR3 runs 14 residues. V dropped 5 bases and J dropped 1; count of bases not matched to a gene: 5. Germline CDR1 MNHNY, CDR2 SVGAGI (reference sequence).